Presented here are 30 T cell receptor beta chains from one specimen sequenced in a study of blood T cells in healthy people across ages. PCR was performed a second time for about 7 to 11 cycles using a sample-barcoded 5' primer and a J-beta primer mix. TCRdb analysed the 5' RACE reads with MiXCR anew, one entry per CDR3 protein. The sample has under 2,000,000 distinct CDR3 sequences, approximately 50% seen once. The sample consisted of blood. The source of these receptors is a woman aged 40 to 50 in good health.

This clonotype appeared a few times. The rearrangement uses TRBV5-1 and TRBJ2-1, with D possibly matching TRBD2 (5 bases). Trimming took off 0 bases at V and 3 bases at J, with 13 bases between the two ends. CDR1 and CDR2 (germline): SGHRS, YFSETQ. The CDR3 runs 16 residues. The CDR3 DNA follows: TGCGCCAGCAGCTTGGCCGGGGTTGGGGACTACAATGAGCAGTTCTTC. Residues: CASSLAGVGDYNEQFF.

The chain combines TRBV12-5 with TRBJ2-5; 7 positions agree with TRBD2. There are 15 residues in the CDR3. Germline loops: CDR1 LGHNT, CDR2 FRNRAP. The ends lost 7 bases at V and 1 base at J; junction bases unmatched: 9. CDR3 loop: CASAVGGVGQETQYF. CDR3 in DNA: TGTGCTAGTGCCGTGGGGGGGGTCGGCCAAGAGACCCAGTACTTC. Variable domain in full (rest from reference TRBV12-5 and TRBJ2-5): DARVTQTPRHKVTEMGQEVTMRCQPILGHNTVFWYRQTMMQGLELLAYFRNRAPLDDSGMPKDRFSAEMPDATLATLKIQPSEPRDSAVYFCASAVGGVGQETQYFGPGTRLLVL.

The CDR3 here is CSASGQYEQYF. In DNA form, the CDR3 reads TGCAGTGCTAGCGGACAATACGAGCAGTACTTC. The chain employs TRBV20-1 and TRBJ2-7; TRBD1 might be the D (5 bases). Germline CDR1 reads DFQATT; CDR2 reads SNEGSKA (reference sequence). Trimming stripped 3 bases from V and 4 bases from J, with 7 bases between. The CDR3 is made up of 11 amino acids.

This clonotype was detected a few times. CDR3 loop: CASSFGQGERAFF. CDR3 bases: TGTGCCAGCAGTTTCGGCCAGGGTGAGCGAGCTTTCTTT. The chain employs TRBV12-3 or TRBV12-4 and TRBJ1-1; possible D gene TRBD1, 5 bases. Deletions cut 3 bases from V and 10 bases from J, with 15 bases between. The CDR3 has 13 amino acids.

V and J are TRBV27 and TRBJ2-7; D is undetermined. Germline CDR1 MNHEY, CDR2 SMNVEV (reference sequence). CDR3 length: 16 amino acids. V was clipped by 5 bases and J by 0 bases, with 17 bases between them. The CDR3 spells CASSPRWTSSSYEQYF. The CDR3 nucleotides are TGTGCCAGCAGTCCCAGATGGACGAGCAGCTCCTACGAGCAGTACTTC.

This clonotype was detected only a few times. The rearrangement uses TRBV14 and TRBJ2-1, with D perhaps TRBD2 (6 bases). This CDR3 is built from 14 residues. Germline V lookup: CDR1 SGHDN, CDR2 FVKESK. The V end lost 7 bases, the J end lost 3 bases, and 13 bases lay between the germline ends. CDR3 sequence: CASTPGLFYNEQFF. In nucleotides, the CDR3 is TGTGCCAGCACTCCGGGACTCTTCTACAATGAGCAGTTCTTC.

This clonotype turned up a few times. The rearrangement uses TRBV10-3 and TRBJ2-3; D remains unclear. Germline assignment: CDR1 ENHRY and CDR2 SYGVKD. Trimming removed 4 bases from V and 1 base from J, with 6 bases in between. This CDR3 has 13 residues. CDR3: CAISGMGTDTQYF. CDR3 sequence (DNA): TGTGCCATCAGTGGTATGGGCACAGATACGCAGTATTTT.

This clonotype is a singleton in its sample. CDR3 in amino acids: CASSLKGDRGDEQYF. In DNA form, the CDR3 reads TGTGCCAGCAGTTTAAAGGGGGACAGGGGGGACGAGCAGTACTTC. The V and J genes are TRBV27 and TRBJ2-7; 11 bases align to TRBD1. The ends lost 2 bases at V and 5 bases at J; junction bases unmatched: 5. Germline V gives CDR1 MNHEY, CDR2 SMNVEV (reference sequence). This CDR3 region has 15 residues.

The chain joins TRBV9 to TRBJ1-5; 7 bases are shared with TRBD1. The CDR3 spans 14 residues. The V gene's germline CDR1 is SGDLS and CDR2 YYNGEE. After removal of 4 bases from V and 5 bases from J, the junction contained 6 bases not matched to a gene. CDR3 region: CASSFEGADQPQHF. CDR3 in DNA: TGTGCCAGCAGCTTCGAGGGGGCCGATCAGCCCCAGCATTTT.

The chain joins TRBV6-2 or TRBV6-3 to TRBJ1-2, with unresolved D. Trimming left V 7 bases short and J 7 bases short, with 10 bases between. This CDR3 is built from 11 residues. CDR1 and CDR2 from the germline V gene are MNHEY and SVGEGT. CDR3 amino acids: CASIILGGYTF. CDR3 sequence (DNA): TGTGCCAGCATTATACTCGGTGGCTACACCTTC.

J is TRBJ1-2 and V is TRBV3-1; maybe TRBD1 (5 bases). Trimming removed 4 bases at V and 4 bases at J, with 13 bases between. Germline V gene sequence: CDR1 LGHDT, CDR2 YNNKEL (reference sequence). The CDR3 extends over 14 amino acids. CDR3 in amino acids: CASSPEQGSYGYTF. The CDR3, as DNA: TGTGCCAGCAGCCCCGAGCAGGGATCCTATGGCTACACCTTC.

This chain links TRBV12-3 or TRBV12-4 with TRBJ2-5; 8 nucleotides agree with TRBD1. This CDR3 spans 14 amino acids. V lost 2 bases to trimming and J lost 4 bases; unmatched junction nucleotides: 3. The CDR3 here is CASSLPGQGETQYF. The CDR3 coding sequence is TGTGCCAGCAGTTTACCCGGACAGGGAGAGACCCAGTACTTC.

A single count supports this clonotype. This sequence joins TRBV4-2 and TRBJ2-5; D is undetermined. The J call is uncertain, as TRBJ2-1 better fits the DNA end. CDR1 and CDR2 from the germline V gene are LGHNA and YNFKEQ. The CDR3 spans 14 residues. CDR3 loop: CASSQDARRETQFF. The CDR3 DNA is TGTGCCAGCAGCCAAGATGCCCGGAGAGAGACCCAGTTCTTC.

The rearrangement uses TRBV5-1 and TRBJ2-5, with 8 bases fitting TRBD2. Germline loops: CDR1 SGHRS, CDR2 YFSETQ. The trim removed 4 bases at V and 5 bases at J, leaving 7 bases unmatched. The CDR3 is 14 amino acids. CDR3 amino acids: CASSNVGGAETQYF. CDR3 bases: TGCGCCAGCAGCAACGTCGGGGGGGCGGAGACCCAGTACTTC. The full variable domain, completed using reference TRBV5-1 and TRBJ2-5, is KAGVTQTPRYLIKTRGQQVTLSCSPISGHRSVSWYQQTPGQGLQFLFEYFSETQRNKGNFPGRFSGRQFSNSRSEMNVSTLELGDSALYLCASSNVGGAETQYFGPGTRLLVL.

Worth noting for this clonotype: A read error may be the cause here, since a much bigger clone is one base away. The V call is TRBV6-2 or TRBV6-3, the J call TRBJ2-7; no firm D call. The CDR3 spans 14 residues. The V end was cut by 6 bases, the J end by 3 bases, with 15 bases between. The V gene's germline CDR1 is MNHEY and CDR2 SVGEGT. CDR3 DNA: TGTGCCAGCAGGCGGCCCCCCCCCGTCTACGAGCAGTACTTC. This encodes CASRRPPPVYEQYF.

This chain uses TRBV2 with TRBJ2-3; possibly TRBD1 for D (5 bases). V was shortened by 3 bases and J by 6 bases, with 13 bases between the two germline ends. The germline CDR1 and CDR2 sequences are SNHLY and FYNNEI. The CDR3 is made up of 14 amino acids. This chain's CDR3 is CASSDSRVADTQYF. CDR3 sequence (DNA): TGTGCCAGCAGTGATAGCAGGGTGGCGGATACGCAGTATTTT.

This clonotype was recorded once. V and J are TRBV24-1 and TRBJ2-3; 7 bases line up with TRBD2. The CDR3 consists of 14 residues. CDR1 is KGHDR and CDR2 is SFDVKD in the germline V gene. Trimming removed 5 bases from V and 6 bases from J; junction bases left unmatched: 7. The chain's CDR3 is CATSASGVLDTQYF. The DNA for the CDR3 is TGTGCCACCAGTGCGAGCGGGGTTTTGGATACGCAGTATTTT.

V is TRBV11-2 and J is TRBJ2-1; TRBD2 agrees at 9 bases. Germline V CDR1 and CDR2: SGHAT, FQNNGV. V gave up 3 bases and J gave up 0 bases; unmatched junction bases: 6. The CDR3 runs 17 residues. CDR3 sequence: CASSFSSGVSSYNEQFF. In nucleotides, the CDR3 is TGTGCCAGCAGCTTCTCTAGCGGGGTGAGCTCCTACAATGAGCAGTTCTTC.

The J gene is TRBJ2-4, the V gene TRBV7-2; D unresolved. CDR1 and CDR2 (germline): SGHTA, FQGNSA. The V gene lost 4 bases and the J gene lost 0 bases, with 10 bases spanning the gap. There are 15 residues in the CDR3. The CDR3 spells CASSSNLIAKNIQYF. The CDR3 nucleotides are TGTGCCAGCAGCTCGAATCTTATAGCCAAAAACATTCAGTACTTC. Complete variable domain (other parts from reference TRBV7-2 and TRBJ2-4): GAGVSQSPSNKVTEKGKDVELRCDPISGHTALYWYRQSLGQGLEFLIYFQGNSAPDKSGLPSDRFSAERTGGSVSTLTIQRTQQEDSAVYLCASSSNLIAKNIQYFGAGTRLSVL.

As regards this clonotype: The CDR3 carries no conserved terminal phenylalanine or tryptophan, so it likely arises from a read error. CDR3 amino acids: CASSLGEGHNEQFL. CDR3 DNA sequence: TGTGCCAGCAGTCTGGGAGAAGGGCACAATGAGCAGTTCTTA. J is TRBJ2-1 and V is TRBV27; D is possibly TRBD2 (5 bases). V was pared by 5 bases and J by 5 bases, with 13 bases between. This CDR3 has 14 residues. Looked up from germline, CDR1 is MNHEY and CDR2 is SMNVEV (reference sequence).

There are a few counts of this clonotype. V is TRBV9 and J is TRBJ2-4; D tentatively fits TRBD1 or TRBD2 (7 bases each). CDR1 is SGDLS and CDR2 is YYNGEE in the germline V gene. The ends were cut back, 3 bases at V and 13 bases at J, with 20 bases in the middle. CDR3 length: 14 residues. Here the CDR3 reads CASSGWDSAGEQYF. The CDR3 coding sequence is TGTGCCAGCAGCGGATGGGACAGCGCGGGAGAGCAGTACTTC.

This clonotype appeared a few times. DNA for the CDR3: TGCGCCAGCTACCAGGCCGACTGGGTAGATACGCAGTATTTT. Protein product: CASYQADWVDTQYF. The genes are TRBV5-1 and TRBJ2-3, with D unresolved. The CDR3 contains 14 residues. Trimming removed 7 bases from V and 5 bases from J, with 17 bases in between. CDR1 and CDR2 from the germline V gene are SGHRS and YFSETQ.

The chain joins TRBV7-2 to TRBJ1-1, with D possibly TRBD1 on 5 matching bases. This CDR3 has 14 residues. The V gene lost 3 bases and the J gene lost 0 bases, with 8 bases spanning the gap. The V gene's germline CDR1 is SGHTA and CDR2 FQGNSA. The DNA for the CDR3 is TGTGCCAGCAGCTTGGAACAGGTGAACACTGAAGCTTTCTTT. Amino acid sequence: CASSLEQVNTEAFF.

In this sample, this clonotype turned up a few times. The V and J genes are TRBV6-6 and TRBJ2-5, with D hard to call. CDR1 MNHNY and CDR2 SVGAGI come from the germline V gene (reference sequence). The CDR3 contains 16 residues. V lost 2 bases to trimming and J lost 3 bases, with 16 bases between them. The CDR3 sequence is CASSYHPASMEETQYF. CDR3 in DNA: TGTGCCAGCAGTTACCACCCAGCAAGTATGGAAGAGACCCAGTACTTC.

This clonotype was observed a handful of times. V gene TRBV7-2 combines with J gene TRBJ2-4; 7 nucleotides line up with TRBD2. The assigned J gene may be wrong: the sequence end matches TRBJ2-5 better. Germline V gene sequence: CDR1 SGHTA, CDR2 FQGNSA. The CDR3 is 15 amino acids. This CDR3 is CASSPPAGLQETQYF. CDR3 coding DNA: TGTGCCAGCAGCCCCCCGGCGGGACTACAAGAGACCCAGTACTTC.

This rearrangement joins TRBV5-5 to TRBJ2-4; perhaps TRBD1 as D (6 bases). The J call may be in error: the DNA end matches TRBJ2-7 better. The CDR3 sequence is 14 residues long. Germline CDR1 SGHKS, CDR2 YYEKEE (reference sequence). This chain's CDR3 is CASSWETGWGEQYF. CDR3 in DNA: TGTGCCAGCAGCTGGGAAACAGGGTGGGGCGAGCAGTACTTC.

This clonotype was seen a handful of times. V gene TRBV6-5 combines with J gene TRBJ1-1, with D perhaps TRBD1 (5 bases). Germline V gives CDR1 MNHEY, CDR2 SVGAGI. The V end lost 2 bases, the J end lost 0 bases, and 7 bases lay between the germline ends. This CDR3 is built from 14 residues. The CDR3 DNA follows: TGTGCCAGCAGTTACGGGACGGTGAACACTGAAGCTTTCTTT. Translation: CASSYGTVNTEAFF.

This clonotype was detected a few times. The rearrangement links TRBV20-1 to TRBJ2-7, with 7 nucleotides matching TRBD2. The junction had 12 bases not matched to a gene; V was cut back by 6 bases and J by 7 bases. CDR1 is DFQATT, CDR2 SNEGSKA, per germline (reference sequence). The CDR3 sequence is 13 residues long. Here the CDR3 DNA reads TGCAGTGCACGGAGCACTAGCGACAATGAGCAGTACTTC. This gives the protein CSARSTSDNEQYF.

This clonotype was picked up a small number of times. The rearrangement joins TRBV27 to TRBJ2-3; maybe TRBD2 (5 bases). Germline loops: CDR1 MNHEY, CDR2 SMNVEV (reference sequence). V was cut by 2 bases and J by 0 bases, with 9 bases left in between. The CDR3 covers 15 residues. CDR3 residues: CASSLKRTSTDTQYF. The CDR3, as DNA: TGTGCCAGCAGTTTAAAGCGGACTAGCACAGATACGCAGTATTTT.

This CDR3 reads CASSQDPLGWNEQFF. In nucleotides, the CDR3 is TGCGCCAGCAGCCAAGATCCCCTGGGCTGGAATGAGCAGTTCTTC. The genes are TRBV4-3 and TRBJ2-1; no clear D. V was trimmed by 0 bases and J by 7 bases, leaving 13 bases between them. CDR1 and CDR2 from the germline V gene are LGHNA and YSLEER. The CDR3 sequence is 15 residues long.